This section outlines one T cell receptor beta chain sequence together with its context. Its antigen is not yet known. Within one base of it there is no much larger clone, and no base qualities were kept. This sample is part of a study of beta chain features in type 1 diabetes (dated by TCRdb to 2017 to 2018). Regarding the research as a whole: No differences in mean age, gender distribution, total cell number or subset yield were found between patients and healthy donors. In the study, TCRB repertoires of sorted circulating CD4+ T cell subsets from recently diagnosed type 1 diabetes patients were compared with those of matched healthy donors. Naive and central memory subsets were obtained from all 30 or so donors, but regulatory and stem cell-like memory subsets were isolated from only 8 patients and roughly eight healthy donors. A total of some 110 million sorted cells were examined across all samples, and a strong correlation was observed between cell number per subset and RNA yield.

Each donor gave one peripheral blood draw, averaging about 100 mL, which was collected into heparinised tubes. Naive, central memory, regulatory and stem cell-like memory CD4+ T cells were sorted on a BD FACSAria II using a panel including CD45RO, CCR7, CD25, CD127, CD95 and CD27. A purity above 95% was achieved for all sorted populations. Right away, PBMCs were isolated by Lymphoprep density gradient centrifugation and were stained directly, with no culture step. So that batch effects would be minimized, each experiment stained and sorted samples in pairs, pairing one healthy donor with one patient. Broad study findings and their caveats: Because cDNA was sequenced instead of genomic DNA, highly expressing activated cells could be over-represented, though the groups showed no difference in activation or CD3 levels. Naive, central memory and regulatory TCRB repertoires appeared to be more alike among patients than among healthy donors. At VDJ recombination sites, patients with type 1 diabetes made fewer insertions and deleted more nucleotides, a pattern implying thymic rearrangement abnormalities. Type 1 diabetes patients showed a moderate but significant shortening of TCRB CDR3 length in all four CD4+ subsets. PCR may preferentially amplify shorter templates, but because patient and control samples were amplified and corrected together, any resulting skew would affect both groups equally. Only small numbers of individuals were included in the HLA sub-analyses, which left unresolved whether HLA type had any influence on TCRB rearrangement.

The germline V gene yields SGHAT for CDR1 and FQNNGV for CDR2. Clipping removes 6 bases from V and 2 bases from J, with 13 as the unmatched junction base count. From cysteine to phenylalanine, the CDR3 is 18 amino acids long. This entry keeps only the CDR3 DNA: 54 bases, framed from base 1. The entire amount of isolated RNA was reverse transcribed using the High Capacity cDNA Reverse Transcription Kit, so the sequenced TCRB transcripts were expressed ones. Deep immunoSEQ sequencing was applied to naive, central memory and regulatory T cell samples, giving an average of about 3.4 million total reads per sample. Sorted cells were lysed in RLT buffer and RNA was extracted with DNase-treated RNeasy Micro or Mini kits, depending on cell number. To prevent cross-contamination, each cell subset was processed individually, whereas patient and healthy donor samples were processed jointly. The immunoSEQ multiplex PCR was used to amplify TCRB sequences from cDNA, yielding 87-bp fragments that span the CDR3 region. Amplicons were sequenced on the Illumina HiSeq platform. From the authors' description of their analysis: PCR bias was corrected computationally using synthetic template baselines, and reads within Hamming distance 2 were collapsed, with unmergeable singletons discarded. Reads were aligned against IMGT to assign V, D and J genes, CDR3 length and insertions or deletions at six rearrangement sites. Within each subset, clonotype counts were normalized to sorted cell number, after which true diversity and Gini coefficients were computed with the tcR R package. Repertoire sharing was quantified using the overlap coefficient calculated on TCRB nucleotide sequences. Out-of-frame TCRB sequences from naive cells were analyzed as a proxy for the pre-selection repertoire. The immuneACCESS repertoire file appears here via TCRdb, limited to in-frame rearrangements. These files lack a portion of the clones; in checked studies, under half of the deficit traces to unresolved V genes, and the cause of the others is not known. Clone size and V and J calls were adopted from that table, with D and trimming inferred from the DNA. The sample table holds more than 550,000 clones, of which 11% to 15% were seen once. Clones ranked in the top ten supply 0.035% to 0.045% of the sample.

The source is a man in his late teens or twenties with type 1 diabetes. The chain is assembled from TRBV11-2 and TRBJ2-3; 11 bases in the middle match TRBD2. The sample taken for sequencing was naive CD4+ T cells from blood. The cell subset or site label of this sample denotes: true naive CD4+ T cells. CDR3 region: CASSWTSGWRGATDTQYF. DNA sequence: TGTGCCAGCAGTTGGACTAGCGGGTGGAGAGGGGCCACAGATACGCAGTATTTT.